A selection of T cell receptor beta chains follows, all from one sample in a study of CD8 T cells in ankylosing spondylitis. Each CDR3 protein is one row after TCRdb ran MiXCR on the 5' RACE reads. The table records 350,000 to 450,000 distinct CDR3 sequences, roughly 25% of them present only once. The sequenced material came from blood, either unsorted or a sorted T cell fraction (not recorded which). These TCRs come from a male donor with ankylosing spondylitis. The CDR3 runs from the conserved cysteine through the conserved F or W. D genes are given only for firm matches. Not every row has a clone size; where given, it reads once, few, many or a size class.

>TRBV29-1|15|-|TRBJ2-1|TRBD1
CSVVRHPGQPGEQFF
TGCAGCGTTGTCCGGCACCCGGGACAGCCCGGTGAGCAGTTCTTC
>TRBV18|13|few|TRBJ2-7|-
CASTGPTPLEQYF
TGTGCCAGCACGGGACCGACGCCTCTCGAGCAGTACTTC
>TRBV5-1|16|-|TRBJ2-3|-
CASSLGVGISTDTQYF
TGCGCCAGCAGCTTGGGGGTCGGGATTAGCACAGATACGCAGTATTTT
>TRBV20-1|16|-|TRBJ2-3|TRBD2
CSARDRKRESTDTQYF
TGCAGTGCTAGAGATCGAAAGCGGGAGAGCACAGATACGCAGTATTTT
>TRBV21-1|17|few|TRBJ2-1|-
CASSKVGTSGVYNEQFF
TGTGCCAGCAGCAAAGTAGGGACTAGCGGAGTCTACAATGAGCAGTTCTTC
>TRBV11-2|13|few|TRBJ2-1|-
CASSPAVLGEQFF
TGTGCCAGCAGCCCCGCCGTATTGGGTGAGCAGTTCTTC
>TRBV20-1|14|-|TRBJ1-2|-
CSAGRVRSNYGYTF
TGCAGTGCGGGGAGGGTGAGGTCAAACTATGGCTACACCTTC
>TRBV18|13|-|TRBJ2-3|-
CASSPLGSDTQYF
TGTGCCAGCTCACCCCTGGGGTCAGATACGCAGTATTTT
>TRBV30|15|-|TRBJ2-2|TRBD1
CAWSRSQGFTGELFF
TGTGCCTGGAGTCGCTCACAGGGGTTCACCGGGGAGCTGTTTTTT
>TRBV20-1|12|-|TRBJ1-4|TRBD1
CSAGDSREKLFF
TGCAGTGCCGGGGACAGTAGGGAAAAACTGTTTTTT
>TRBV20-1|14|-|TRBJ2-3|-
CSATPRLGADTQYF
TGCAGTGCTACCCCACGACTAGGGGCAGATACGCAGTATTTT
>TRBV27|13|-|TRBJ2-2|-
CASSRKGVRELFF
TGTGCCAGCAGTCGAAAGGGCGTCCGGGAGCTGTTTTTT
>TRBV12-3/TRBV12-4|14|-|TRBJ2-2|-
CASRWTVNTGELFF
TGTGCCAGCAGGTGGACAGTGAACACCGGGGAGCTGTTTTTT
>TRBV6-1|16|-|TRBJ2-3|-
CASSSLARSGTDTQYF
TGTGCCAGCAGCAGCCTAGCTAGATCGGGCACAGATACGCAGTATTTT
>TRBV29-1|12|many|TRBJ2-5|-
CSGAWGSETQYF
TGCAGCGGGGCGTGGGGATCAGAGACCCAGTACTTC
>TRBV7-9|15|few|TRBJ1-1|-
CASSASTVMNTEAFF
TGTGCCAGCAGCGCATCGACAGTTATGAACACTGAAGCTTTCTTT
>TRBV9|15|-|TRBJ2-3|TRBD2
CASSTLAGSTDTQYF
TGTGCCAGCAGCACCTTAGCGGGCAGCACAGATACGCAGTATTTT
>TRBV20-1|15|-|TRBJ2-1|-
CSAHDEGEGHNEQFF
TGCAGTGCTCACGATGAGGGGGAGGGCCACAATGAGCAGTTCTTC
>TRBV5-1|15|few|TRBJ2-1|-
CASSLDIGLYNEQFF
TGCGCCAGCAGCTTGGACATCGGACTCTACAATGAGCAGTTCTTC
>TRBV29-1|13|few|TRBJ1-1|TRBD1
CSVVRQGNTEAFF
TGCAGCGTTGTGCGACAGGGGAACACTGAAGCTTTCTTT
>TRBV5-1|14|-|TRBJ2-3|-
CASSLERPRDTQYF
TGCGCCAGCAGCTTGGAACGCCCCCGAGATACGCAGTATTTT
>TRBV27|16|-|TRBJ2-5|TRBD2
CASSLVSGRAWETQYF
TGTGCCAGCAGTTTAGTAAGCGGGAGGGCCTGGGAGACCCAGTACTTC
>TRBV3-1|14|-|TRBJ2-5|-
CASSPGHGAETQYF
TGTGCCAGCAGCCCTGGGCACGGTGCGGAGACCCAGTACTTC
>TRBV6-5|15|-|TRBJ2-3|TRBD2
CASSHRDYLTDTQYF
TGTGCCAGCAGTCACCGGGACTACCTCACAGATACGCAGTATTTT
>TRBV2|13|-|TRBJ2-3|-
CASCSGTTDTQYF
TGTGCCAGCTGTAGCGGAACCACAGATACGCAGTATTTT
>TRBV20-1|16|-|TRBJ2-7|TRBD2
CSAPKPSGLLSYEQYF
TGCAGTGCTCCTAAACCTAGCGGCTTACTCTCCTACGAGCAGTACTTC
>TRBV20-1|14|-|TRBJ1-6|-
CSARVDLYNSPLHF
TGCAGTGCTAGAGTCGACCTCTATAATTCACCCCTCCACTTT
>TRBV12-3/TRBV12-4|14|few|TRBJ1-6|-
CASSLRTTSSPLHF
TGTGCCAGCAGCCTTCGAACGACTAGTTCACCCCTCCACTTT
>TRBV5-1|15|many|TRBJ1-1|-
CASSFRGSGDTEAFF
TGCGCCAGCAGCTTCAGGGGATCAGGGGACACTGAAGCTTTCTTT
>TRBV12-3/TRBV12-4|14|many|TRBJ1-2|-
CASSYDLGGSGYTF
TGTGCCAGCAGTTACGACCTGGGGGGGTCGGGCTACACCTTC
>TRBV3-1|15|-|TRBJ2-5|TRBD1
CASSQGPTGLETQYF
TGTGCCAGCAGCCAAGGCCCGACAGGGTTAGAGACCCAGTACTTC
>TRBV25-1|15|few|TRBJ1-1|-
CASSAIGLGGTEAFF
TGTGCCAGCAGTGCTATAGGGTTGGGTGGAACTGAAGCTTTCTTT
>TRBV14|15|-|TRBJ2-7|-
CASSSDSALIYEQYF
TGTGCCAGCAGCAGCGACAGTGCCCTTATCTACGAGCAGTACTTC
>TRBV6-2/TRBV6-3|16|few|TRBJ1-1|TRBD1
CASSSLTGGGGTEAFF
TGTGCCAGCAGTTCTTTAACAGGGGGCGGTGGCACTGAAGCTTTCTTT
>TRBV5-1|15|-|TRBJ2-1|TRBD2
CASSSTSGSANEQFF
TGCGCCAGCAGCTCGACTAGCGGGAGTGCTAATGAGCAGTTCTTC
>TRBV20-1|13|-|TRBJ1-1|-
CSAPTLTNTEAFF
TGCAGTGCTCCTACGTTAACTAACACTGAAGCTTTCTTT
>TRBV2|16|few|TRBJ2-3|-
CASSVFNRRGTDTQYF
TGTGCCAGCAGTGTGTTCAACCGCAGGGGAACAGATACGCAGTATTTT
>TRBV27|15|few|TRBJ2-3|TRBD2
CASSHRTSDTDTQYF
TGTGCCAGCAGCCATCGTACTAGCGACACAGATACGCAGTATTTT
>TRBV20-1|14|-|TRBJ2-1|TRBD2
CSAVRASGRNEQFF
TGCAGTGCTGTAAGGGCTAGCGGAAGGAATGAGCAGTTCTTC
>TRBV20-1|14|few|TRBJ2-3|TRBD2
CSARVAGVVDTQYF
TGCAGTGCTAGAGTTGCGGGAGTGGTAGATACGCAGTATTTT
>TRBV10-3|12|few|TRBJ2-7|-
CAIREQGGEQYF
TGTGCCATCAGAGAACAGGGTGGCGAGCAGTACTTC
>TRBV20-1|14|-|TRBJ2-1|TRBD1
CSARQGDGYNEQFF
TGCAGTGCTAGACAGGGGGACGGCTACAATGAGCAGTTCTTC